Shown below are 20 T cell receptor beta chains from a single sample sequenced in a study of shared clonotypes between healthy human individuals. The data were produced by immunoSEQ multiplex PCR, yet TCRdb's version contains in-frame clones alone and is incomplete. Here the sample spans about 87,000 clones, approximately 51% being singletons. Sample: PBMCs. The receptors were gathered from a woman aged 40 to 50 in good health. Some clones in this sample may be carry-over from other donors' samples.

This clone was picked up a small number of times. This rearrangement joins TRBV7-9 to TRBJ1-2, with a possible D match to TRBD1 (6 bases). The germline gives CDR1 SEHNR, CDR2 FQNEAQ (reference sequence). Trimming cost V 2 bases and J 3 bases, with 10 bases left between them. CDR3 length: 14 residues. CDR3 sequence reads: CASSLKRTDYGYTF. The CDR3 nucleotides are TGTGCCAGCAGCTTAAAGCGGACAGACTATGGCTACACCTTC.

The rearrangement links TRBV11-2 to TRBJ1-1, with D uncertain. Trimming stripped 1 base from V and 3 bases from J, with 6 bases between. Germline V CDR1 and CDR2: SGHAT, FQNNGV. The CDR3 length is 13 residues. The CDR3 is CASSLGVDTEAFF. The CDR3 DNA sequence: TGTGCCAGCAGCTTAGGGGTGGACACTGAAGCTTTCTTT. Full variable domain (rest looked up from reference TRBV11-2 and TRBJ1-1): EAGVAQSPRYKIIEKRQSVAFWCNPISGHATLYWYQQILGQGPKLLIQFQNNGVVDDSQLPKDRFSAERLKGVDSTLKIQPAKLEDSAVYLCASSLGVDTEAFFGQGTRLTVV.

This clone was counted between two and nine times. The chain uses TRBV11-2 and TRBJ2-7; 7 bases fit TRBD1. J gave up 5 bases and V 1 base, and 8 bases lay outside the gene matches. This CDR3 spans 15 amino acids. Germline CDR1 is SGHAT and CDR2 is FQNNGV. CDR3 loop: CASSLVGQGDDEQYF. The CDR3 region has the DNA TGTGCCAGCAGCTTAGTTGGGCAGGGGGACGACGAGCAGTACTTC.

This clone was seen repeatedly, ten times or more. This chain uses TRBV28 with TRBJ2-1, with 11 positions matching TRBD2. The trim removed 6 bases at V and 6 bases at J, leaving 4 bases unmatched. Germline V gene data show CDR1 as MDHEN and CDR2 as SYDVKM. The CDR3 is made up of 14 amino acids. The DNA of the CDR3 is TGTGCCAGCAGCCAAACTAGCGGGGGCAATGAGCAGTTCTTC. Protein: CASSQTSGGNEQFF.

V usage is TRBV5-4 and J usage is TRBJ2-4, with D tentatively TRBD2 (5 bases). CDR1 SGHNT and CDR2 YYREEE come from the germline V gene (reference sequence). V shed 4 bases and J shed 5 bases, with 10 bases lying between them. CDR3 length: 13 amino acids. CDR3 sequence (DNA): TGTGCCAGCAGCCCCGACTATCAAAACATTCAGTACTTC. It translates to CASSPDYQNIQYF.

This clone showed up just a few times. CDR3: CASSLVQREAYNEQFF. For the CDR3, the DNA is TGTGCCAGCAGCTTAGTCCAGCGGGAGGCCTACAATGAGCAGTTCTTC. This chain joins TRBV7-9 and TRBJ2-1, with 9 bases lining up with TRBD2. V lost 1 base to trimming and J lost 2 bases; unmatched junction nucleotides: 3. Germline CDR1 reads SEHNR; CDR2 reads FQNEAQ (reference sequence). The CDR3 totals 16 residues.

This rearrangement joins TRBV7-3 to TRBJ2-5; D is unresolved. The J call is in doubt because the DNA end fits TRBJ2-7 better. The CDR3 loop spans 14 amino acids. Germline loops: CDR1 SGHTA, CDR2 FQGTGA. The CDR3 here is CASSPSSSSYEQYF. As DNA, the CDR3 is TGTGCCAGCAGCCCCTCCTCGAGCTCCTACGAGCAGTACTTC.

This clone was seen ten or more times. V is TRBV30 and J is TRBJ1-1; 9 bases fit TRBD1. V was clipped by 0 bases and J by 5 bases; unmatched bases: 1. The CDR3 spans 13 residues. Germline V gene lookup returns CDR1 GTSNPN and CDR2 SVGIG (reference sequence). The CDR3 nucleotides read TGTGCCTGGAGTGTAGGACAGGGGACTGAAGCTTTCTTT. Its protein product is CAWSVGQGTEAFF. Variable domain in full (rest from reference TRBV30 and TRBJ1-1): SQTIHQWPATLVQPVGSPLSLECTVEGTSNPNLYWYRQAAGRGLQLLFYSVGIGQISSEVPQNLSASRPQDRQFILSSKKLLLSDSGFYLCAWSVGQGTEAFFGQGTRLTVV.

This clone was found a few times. The J gene is TRBJ2-1, the V gene TRBV28; perhaps TRBD2 as D (6 bases). Per the germline V gene, CDR1 is MDHEN and CDR2 is SYDVKM. CDR3 length: 14 residues. V lost 3 bases, J lost 2 bases, and 8 bases lay in between. DNA for the CDR3: TGTGCCAGCAGTTTGCGGGGCCCCTACAATGAGCAGTTCTTC. Translation gives CASSLRGPYNEQFF.

About this clone itself: It may be a read error: a sequence one base away is much more abundant. The chain links TRBV6-1 to TRBJ2-7, with TRBD1 identical over 10 bases. Germline CDR1 reads MNHNS; CDR2 reads SASEGT. The CDR3 consists of 15 residues. V was clipped by 4 bases and J by 4 bases; unmatched bases: 7. CDR3 in amino acids: CASSARQGAWYEQYF. The CDR3 DNA is TGTGCCAGCAGTGCACGACAGGGGGCGTGGTACGAGCAGTACTTC.

Regarding this clone: With only one base between it and a far larger clone, this is likely a read error. The chain combines TRBV27 with TRBJ2-2; D not certain. The ends were cut back, 2 bases at V and 1 base at J, with 5 bases in the middle. The CDR3 sequence is 14 residues long. Germline-derived CDR1 and CDR2 are MNHEY and SMNVEV (reference sequence). The CDR3 coding sequence is TGTGCCAGCAGTTTAACAAGGAACACCGGGGAGCTGTTTTTT. The encoded protein is CASSLTRNTGELFF.

This clone was seen at least ten times. The rearrangement uses TRBV30 and TRBJ2-1, with 7 bases fitting TRBD1. Germline-derived CDR1 and CDR2 are GTSNPN and SVGIG (reference sequence). The CDR3 spans 11 residues. In nucleotides, the CDR3 is TGTGCGACAGGGATCGGCAATGAGCAGTTCTTC. As protein: CATGIGNEQFF.

This clone was detected many times. The rearrangement uses TRBV30 and TRBJ2-7; D is perhaps TRBD1 (5 bases). Trimming shortened V by 5 bases and J by 4 bases, and 9 bases separated the two germline ends. The CDR3 has 11 amino acids. The germline CDR1 and CDR2 sequences are GTSNPN and SVGIG (reference sequence). Written as DNA, the CDR3 is TGTGCCTGGCAGGGTGGTTACGAGCAGTACTTC. Translating it yields CAWQGGYEQYF.

Of note for this clone: Since a much larger clone is just one base distant, this may be a read error. The V and J genes are TRBV6-6 and TRBJ1-6; a possible D gene is TRBD1 (5 bases). This CDR3 has 12 amino acids. V lost 8 bases to trimming and J lost 10 bases, with 12 bases between them. Per the germline V gene, CDR1 is MNHNY and CDR2 is SVGAGI (reference sequence). The CDR3 is CASGVGDSPLHF. CDR3 DNA sequence: TGTGCCAGCGGGGTCGGGGACTCACCCCTCCACTTT.

This clone came up a few times. V usage is TRBV7-9 and J usage is TRBJ2-7; D is undetermined. This CDR3 spans 14 amino acids. Germline CDR1 reads SEHNR; CDR2 reads FQNEAQ (reference sequence). The V gene lost 6 bases and the J gene lost 0 bases, with 12 bases spanning the gap. The CDR3 DNA follows: TGTGCCAGCAGTTCAGAAGGTTACTCCTACGAGCAGTACTTC. Its protein product is CASSSEGYSYEQYF.

The chain is built from TRBV9 and TRBJ2-1; tentatively, D is TRBD1 or TRBD2 (6 bases each). Between the trimmed V and J ends, which lost 3 bases and 9 bases, there was a span of 16 bases. The CDR3 runs to 14 residues. The V gene's germline CDR1 is SGDLS and CDR2 YYNGEE. Written as DNA, the CDR3 is TGTGCCAGCAGCGCCGTCGAGAGGGGGGTTGAGCAGTTCTTC. It codes for CASSAVERGVEQFF.

This clone was seen repeatedly, ten times or more. The V gene is TRBV7-3, the J gene TRBJ1-1; 7 bases match TRBD1. After removal of 5 bases from V and 0 bases from J, the junction contained 6 bases not matched to a gene. This CDR3 is built from 15 residues. Germline-derived CDR1 and CDR2 are SGHTA and FQGTGA. The CDR3 sequence: CASSLTGRMNTEAFF. CDR3 DNA sequence: TGTGCCAGCAGCCTGACAGGGCGAATGAACACTGAAGCTTTCTTT.

This clone showed up many times. The chain recombines TRBV9 with TRBJ2-2, with TRBD2 matching 8 bases. Germline trimming cut 4 bases from V and 6 bases from J; bases unmatched to any gene: 11. Germline CDR1 reads SGDLS; CDR2 reads YYNGEE. The CDR3 covers 16 residues. The CDR3 loop reads CASSIAAGGSAGELFF. The CDR3 DNA reads TGTGCCAGCAGCATTGCGGCGGGAGGTTCTGCCGGGGAGCTGTTTTTT. Based on the CDR3 plus reference TRBV9 and TRBJ2-2, the full variable domain is DSGVTQTPKHLITATGQRVTLRCSPRSGDLSVYWYQQSLDQGLQFLIQYYNGEERAKGNILERFSAQQFPDLHSELNLSSLELGDSALYFCASSIAAGGSAGELFFGEGSRLTVL.

Points on this clone: Given a much more abundant clone one base away, this may be a read error. This sequence joins TRBV11-2 and TRBJ2-7; D is perhaps TRBD1 or TRBD2 (6 bases each). Trimming removed 6 bases from V and 4 bases from J, with 16 bases in between. This CDR3 is 14 amino acids long. Germline V gene data show CDR1 as SGHAT and CDR2 as FQNNGV. As DNA, the CDR3 is TGTGCCAGCAGAACCCCGAGAGGGGGGTACGAGCAGTACTTC. Translating gives CASRTPRGGYEQYF.

This clone showed up many times. The rearrangement links TRBV28 to TRBJ1-2; possible D gene TRBD1, 5 bases. V was shortened by 7 bases and J by 5 bases, with 23 bases between the two germline ends. The CDR3 loop spans 16 amino acids. Germline V gene data show CDR1 as MDHEN and CDR2 as SYDVKM. The CDR3 sequence: CASKTGAAASLYGYTF. The CDR3 DNA follows: TGTGCCAGCAAAACCGGGGCCGCTGCCTCCCTTTATGGCTACACCTTC.